A selection of T cell receptor beta chains follows, all from one sample in a study of blood T cell repertoires in COVID-19. Assay: immunoSEQ multiplex PCR; the TCRdb copy retains only in-frame clones and omits some. The data hold 120,000 to 150,000 clones, with 85% observed a single time. Input material: peripheral blood. The receptors come from a human donor with acute or convalescent COVID-19. The donor label of this sample is uncertain. Each CDR3 is given with its conserved first and last residue. A D gene is named only where the DNA matches it firmly. Size is stated for part of the rows, as once, few or many counts, or as a class when the clone is expanded.

j_call: TRBJ1-5
d_call: -
v_call: TRBV15
clone_size: -
cdr3_aa: CATSIGGLSNQPQHF
cdr3_nt: TGTGCCACCAGCATCGGGGGGTTAAGCAATCAGCCCCAGCATTTT

j_call: TRBJ1-4
d_call: TRBD1
v_call: TRBV24-1
clone_size: -
cdr3_aa: CATSDPGQGGEKLFF
cdr3_nt: TGTGCCACCAGTGATCCGGGACAGGGGGGTGAAAAACTGTTTTTT

j_call: TRBJ1-4
d_call: -
v_call: TRBV7-6
clone_size: -
cdr3_aa: CASSLGAGSTNEKLFF
cdr3_nt: TGTGCCAGCAGCTTAGGAGCGGGCTCAACTAATGAAAAACTGTTTTTT

j_call: TRBJ2-2
d_call: -
v_call: TRBV9
clone_size: -
cdr3_aa: CASQDRRGTTGELFF
cdr3_nt: TGTGCCAGCCAAGACCGTCGAGGTACCACCGGGGAGCTGTTTTTT

j_call: TRBJ2-1
d_call: -
v_call: TRBV20-1
clone_size: -
cdr3_aa: CSASPRQEQFF
cdr3_nt: TGCAGTGCTAGTCCTCGACAGGAGCAGTTCTTC

j_call: TRBJ1-1
d_call: -
v_call: TRBV19
clone_size: -
cdr3_aa: CASSLNRVTEAFF
cdr3_nt: TGTGCCAGTAGCCTGAACAGGGTCACTGAAGCTTTCTTT

j_call: TRBJ2-7
d_call: -
v_call: TRBV15
clone_size: once
cdr3_aa: CATSREALSSYEQYF
cdr3_nt: TGTGCCACCAGCAGAGAGGCCTTAAGCTCCTACGAGCAGTACTTC

j_call: TRBJ2-7
d_call: TRBD1
v_call: TRBV5-1
clone_size: once
cdr3_aa: CASSVTGASRYEQYF
cdr3_nt: TGCGCCAGCAGCGTGACAGGGGCCTCGAGATACGAGCAGTACTTC

j_call: TRBJ1-5
d_call: TRBD1
v_call: TRBV6-4
clone_size: many
cdr3_aa: CASSYRDRGDSNQPQHF
cdr3_nt: TGTGCCAGCAGCTACAGGGACAGGGGCGATAGCAATCAGCCCCAGCATTTT

j_call: TRBJ2-3
d_call: TRBD2
v_call: TRBV6-6
clone_size: -
cdr3_aa: CASSYRAGVGDTQYF
cdr3_nt: TGTGCCAGCAGTTACCGAGCGGGAGTGGGTGATACGCAGTATTTT

j_call: TRBJ2-3
d_call: -
v_call: TRBV19
clone_size: -
cdr3_aa: CASSIQGLGTDTQYF
cdr3_nt: TGTGCCAGTAGTATACAGGGGCTGGGGACAGATACGCAGTATTTT

j_call: TRBJ2-3
d_call: -
v_call: TRBV7-3
clone_size: once
cdr3_aa: CASSLKGVDPLHDTQYF
cdr3_nt: TGTGCCAGCAGCTTAAAAGGGGTGGACCCTCTTCACGATACGCAGTATTTT

j_call: TRBJ1-1
d_call: TRBD1
v_call: TRBV28
clone_size: -
cdr3_aa: CASRGQAMNTEAFF
cdr3_nt: TGTGCCAGCAGGGGACAGGCGATGAACACTGAAGCTTTCTTT

j_call: TRBJ2-1
d_call: TRBD2
v_call: TRBV4-3
clone_size: -
cdr3_aa: CASSQDWEGNEQFF
cdr3_nt: TGCGCCAGCAGCCAAGATTGGGAGGGCAATGAGCAGTTCTTC

j_call: TRBJ2-3
d_call: -
v_call: TRBV5-1
clone_size: -
cdr3_aa: CASSLAGAGPTDTQYF
cdr3_nt: TGCGCCAGCAGCTTGGCCGGAGCAGGGCCCACAGATACGCAGTATTTT

j_call: TRBJ2-1
d_call: -
v_call: TRBV7-9
clone_size: -
cdr3_aa: CASSPRNEQFF
cdr3_nt: TGTGCCAGCAGCCCCAGAAATGAGCAGTTCTTC

j_call: TRBJ2-5
d_call: -
v_call: TRBV5-4
clone_size: -
cdr3_aa: CASNSGGLGREKETQYF
cdr3_nt: TGTGCCAGCAACTCAGGAGGGCTGGGCAGGGAGAAAGAGACCCAGTACTTC

j_call: TRBJ1-1
d_call: -
v_call: TRBV24-1
clone_size: -
cdr3_aa: CATSDPTDRRAFF
cdr3_nt: TGTGCCACCAGTGATCCAACTGACAGGAGAGCTTTCTTT

j_call: TRBJ2-1
d_call: -
v_call: TRBV28
clone_size: -
cdr3_aa: CASSLSETLSYNEQFF
cdr3_nt: TGTGCCAGCAGTTTATCTGAGACACTCTCCTACAATGAGCAGTTCTTC

j_call: TRBJ1-6
d_call: TRBD1
v_call: TRBV11-2
clone_size: -
cdr3_aa: CASSRQGGSYNSPLHF
cdr3_nt: TGTGCCAGCAGCCGTCAGGGGGGCTCCTATAATTCACCCCTCCACTTT